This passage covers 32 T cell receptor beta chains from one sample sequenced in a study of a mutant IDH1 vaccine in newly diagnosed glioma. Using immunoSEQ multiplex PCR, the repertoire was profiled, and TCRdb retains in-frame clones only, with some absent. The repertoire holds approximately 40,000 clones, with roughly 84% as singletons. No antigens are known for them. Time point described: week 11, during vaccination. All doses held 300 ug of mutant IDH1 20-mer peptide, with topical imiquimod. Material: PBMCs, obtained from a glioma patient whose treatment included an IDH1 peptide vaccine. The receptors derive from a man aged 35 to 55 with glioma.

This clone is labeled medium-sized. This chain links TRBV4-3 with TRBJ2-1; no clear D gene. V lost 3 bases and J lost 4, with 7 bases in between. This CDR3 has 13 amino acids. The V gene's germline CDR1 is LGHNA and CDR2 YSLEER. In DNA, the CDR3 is TGCGCCAGCAGCCAGACACCGTACAATGAGCAGTTCTTC. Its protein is CASSQTPYNEQFF.

The CDR3 sequence is CASRDTGVSYEQYF. Here the CDR3 DNA reads TGTGCCAGCAGGGACACAGGGGTTTCCTACGAGCAGTACTTC. The rearrangement joins TRBV2 to TRBJ2-7, with 7 bases aligning to TRBD1. The junction had 6 bases not matched to a gene; V was cut back by 6 bases and J by 1 base. Germline CDR1 is SNHLY and CDR2 is FYNNEI. This CDR3 has 14 amino acids.

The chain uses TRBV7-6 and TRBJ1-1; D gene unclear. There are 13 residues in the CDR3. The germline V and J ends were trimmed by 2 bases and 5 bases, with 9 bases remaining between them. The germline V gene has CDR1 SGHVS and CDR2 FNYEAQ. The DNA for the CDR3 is TGTGCCAGCAGCTTATACTCCGAAACTGAAGCTTTCTTT. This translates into CASSLYSETEAFF. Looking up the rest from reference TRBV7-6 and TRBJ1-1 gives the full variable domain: GAGVSQSPRYKVTKRGQDVALRCDPISGHVSLYWYRQALGQGPEFLTYFNYEAQQDKSGLPNDRFSAERPEGSISTLTIQRTEQRDSAMYRCASSLYSETEAFFGQGTRLTVV.

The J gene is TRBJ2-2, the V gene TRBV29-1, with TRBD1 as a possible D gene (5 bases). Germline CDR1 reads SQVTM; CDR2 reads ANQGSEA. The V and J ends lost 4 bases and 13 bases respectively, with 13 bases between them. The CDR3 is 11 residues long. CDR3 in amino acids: CSVASRGRLFF. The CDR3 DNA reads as TGCAGCGTTGCTTCAAGGGGTCGGCTGTTTTTT.

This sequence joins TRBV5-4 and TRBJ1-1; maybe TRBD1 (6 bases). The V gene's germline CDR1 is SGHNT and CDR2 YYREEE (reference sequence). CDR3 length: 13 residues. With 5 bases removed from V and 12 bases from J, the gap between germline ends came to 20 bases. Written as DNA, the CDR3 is TGTGCCAGCAGTTTACAGGGTCCTGATGAGCCTTTCTTT. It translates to CASSLQGPDEPFF.

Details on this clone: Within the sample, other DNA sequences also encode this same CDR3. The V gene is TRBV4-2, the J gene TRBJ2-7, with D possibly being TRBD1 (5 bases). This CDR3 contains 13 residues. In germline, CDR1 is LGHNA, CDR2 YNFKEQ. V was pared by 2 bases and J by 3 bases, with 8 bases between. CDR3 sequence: CASSQPDSYEQYF. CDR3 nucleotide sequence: TGTGCCAGCAGCCAACCAGACAGCTACGAGCAGTACTTC.

CDR3 protein: CASSIIPGQGHQPQHF. The CDR3 DNA reads as TGTGCCAGCAGTATAATCCCGGGACAGGGCCATCAGCCCCAGCATTTT. This rearrangement joins TRBV28 to TRBJ1-5; 9 nucleotides agree with TRBD1. Trimming took 5 bases from V and 5 from J; bases not matched to a gene: 10. From germline, CDR1 is MDHEN and CDR2 SYDVKM. The CDR3 extends over 16 amino acids. Filled out from reference TRBV28 and TRBJ1-5, the complete variable domain reads DVKVTQSSRYLVKRTGEKVFLECVQDMDHENMFWYRQDPGLGLRLIYFSYDVKMKEKGDIPEGYSVSREKKERFSLILESASTNQTSMYLCASSIIPGQGHQPQHFGDGTRLSIL.

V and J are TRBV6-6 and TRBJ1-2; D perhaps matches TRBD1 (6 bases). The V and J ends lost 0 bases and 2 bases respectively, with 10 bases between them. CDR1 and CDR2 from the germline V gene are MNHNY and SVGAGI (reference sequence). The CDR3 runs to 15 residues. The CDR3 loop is CASSYSAGANYGYTF. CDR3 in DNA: TGTGCCAGCAGTTACTCGGCGGGGGCCAACTATGGCTACACCTTC.

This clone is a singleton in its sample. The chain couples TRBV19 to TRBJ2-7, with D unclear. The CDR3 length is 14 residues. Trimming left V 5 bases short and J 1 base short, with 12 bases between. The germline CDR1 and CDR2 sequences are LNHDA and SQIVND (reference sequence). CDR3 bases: TGTGCCAGTAGTCCCGCGACATATTCCTACGAGCAGTACTTC. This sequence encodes CASSPATYSYEQYF.

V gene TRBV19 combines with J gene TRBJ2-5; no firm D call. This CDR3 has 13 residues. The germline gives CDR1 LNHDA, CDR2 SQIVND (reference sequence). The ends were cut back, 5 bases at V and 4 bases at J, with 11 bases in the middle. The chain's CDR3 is CASSWPRPETQYF. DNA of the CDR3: TGTGCCAGTAGTTGGCCGCGTCCAGAGACCCAGTACTTC.

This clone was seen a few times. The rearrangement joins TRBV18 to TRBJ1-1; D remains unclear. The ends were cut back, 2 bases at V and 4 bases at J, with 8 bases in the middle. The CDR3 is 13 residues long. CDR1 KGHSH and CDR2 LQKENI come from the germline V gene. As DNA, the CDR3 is TGTGCCAGCTCACCAGGGCTGCGCACTGAAGCTTTCTTT. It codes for CASSPGLRTEAFF.

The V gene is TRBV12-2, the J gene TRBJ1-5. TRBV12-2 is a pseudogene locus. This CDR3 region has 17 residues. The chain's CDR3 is CASRIRDTPRGDQPQHF. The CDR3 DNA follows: TGTGCAAGTCGCATCCGGGACACTCCGCGGGGGGATCAGCCCCAGCATTTT.

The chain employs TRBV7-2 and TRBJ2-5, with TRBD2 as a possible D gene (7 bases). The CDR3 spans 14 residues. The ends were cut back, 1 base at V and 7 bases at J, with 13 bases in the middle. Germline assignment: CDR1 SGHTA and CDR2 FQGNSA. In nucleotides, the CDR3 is TGTGCCAGCAGCTTAGATTCGGGGGGCGCGACCCAGTACTTC. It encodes CASSLDSGGATQYF.

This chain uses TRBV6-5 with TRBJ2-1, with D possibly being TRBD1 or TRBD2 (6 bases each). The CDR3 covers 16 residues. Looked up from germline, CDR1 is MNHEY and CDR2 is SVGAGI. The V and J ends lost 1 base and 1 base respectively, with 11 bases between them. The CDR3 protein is CASSYLEGQSYNEQFF. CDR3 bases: TGTGCCAGCAGTTACTTGGAGGGACAATCCTACAATGAGCAGTTCTTC.

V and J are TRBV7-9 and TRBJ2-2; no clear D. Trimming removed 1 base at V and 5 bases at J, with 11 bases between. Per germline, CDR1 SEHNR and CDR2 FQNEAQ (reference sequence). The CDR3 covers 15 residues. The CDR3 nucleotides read TGTGCCAGCAGCTTAGTCGCTACAAGTACCGGGGAGCTGTTTTTT. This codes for CASSLVATSTGELFF.

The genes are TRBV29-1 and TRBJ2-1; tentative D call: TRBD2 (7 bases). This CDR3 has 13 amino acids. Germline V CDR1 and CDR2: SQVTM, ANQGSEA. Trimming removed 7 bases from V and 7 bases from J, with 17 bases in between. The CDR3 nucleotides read TGCAGCGGAGGGGAGGGGACATGGAATGAGCAGTTCTTC. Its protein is CSGGEGTWNEQFF.

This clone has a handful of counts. The DNA of the CDR3 is TGTGCCAGCAGTGCAGGTCTCCGGGGCTACACCTTC. Protein product: CASSAGLRGYTF. The chain employs TRBV7-8 and TRBJ1-2, with D unclear. V lost 6 bases, J lost 8 bases, and 13 bases lay in between. Germline assignment: CDR1 SGHVS and CDR2 FQNEAQ. This CDR3 region has 12 residues.

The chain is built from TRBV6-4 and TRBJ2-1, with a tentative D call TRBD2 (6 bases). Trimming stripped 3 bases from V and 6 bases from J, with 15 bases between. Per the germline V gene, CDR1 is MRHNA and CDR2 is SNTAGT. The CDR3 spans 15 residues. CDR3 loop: CASSEETRGINEQFF. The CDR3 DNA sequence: TGTGCCAGCAGTGAAGAGACTAGGGGCATCAATGAGCAGTTCTTC.

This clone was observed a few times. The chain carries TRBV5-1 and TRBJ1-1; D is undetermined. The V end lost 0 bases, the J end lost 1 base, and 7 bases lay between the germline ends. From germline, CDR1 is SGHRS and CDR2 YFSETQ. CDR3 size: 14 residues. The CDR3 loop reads CASSLAPANTEAFF. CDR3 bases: TGCGCCAGCAGCTTGGCGCCTGCGAACACTGAAGCTTTCTTT.

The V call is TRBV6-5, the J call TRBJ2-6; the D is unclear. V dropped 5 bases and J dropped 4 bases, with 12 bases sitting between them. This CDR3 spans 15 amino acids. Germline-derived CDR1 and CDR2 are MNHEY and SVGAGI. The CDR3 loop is CASSKNVWGANVLTF. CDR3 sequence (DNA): TGTGCCAGCAGTAAAAACGTCTGGGGGGCCAACGTCCTGACTTTC.

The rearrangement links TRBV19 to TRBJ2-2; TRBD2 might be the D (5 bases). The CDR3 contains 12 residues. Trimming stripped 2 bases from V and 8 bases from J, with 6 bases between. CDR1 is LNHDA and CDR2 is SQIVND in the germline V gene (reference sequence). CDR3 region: CASSIRRGELFF. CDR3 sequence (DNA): TGTGCCAGTAGTATACGGAGGGGGGAGCTGTTTTTT.

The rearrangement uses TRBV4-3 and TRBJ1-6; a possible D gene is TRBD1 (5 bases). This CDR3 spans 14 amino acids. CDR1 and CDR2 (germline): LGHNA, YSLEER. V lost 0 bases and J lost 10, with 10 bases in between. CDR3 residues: CASSQDGTGSPLHF. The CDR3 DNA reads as TGCGCCAGCAGCCAAGATGGGACGGGCTCACCCCTCCACTTT.

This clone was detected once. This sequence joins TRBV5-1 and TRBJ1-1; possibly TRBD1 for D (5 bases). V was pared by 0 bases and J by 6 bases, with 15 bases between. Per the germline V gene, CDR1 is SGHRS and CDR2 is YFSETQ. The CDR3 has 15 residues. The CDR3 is CASSLDGPRGAEAFF. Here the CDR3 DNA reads TGCGCCAGCAGCTTGGATGGACCGCGGGGCGCTGAAGCTTTCTTT.

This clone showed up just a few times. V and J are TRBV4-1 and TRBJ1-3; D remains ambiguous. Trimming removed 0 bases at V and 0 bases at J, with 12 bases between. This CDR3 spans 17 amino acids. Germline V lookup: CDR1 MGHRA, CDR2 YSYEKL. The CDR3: CASSQDGGRPSGNTIYF. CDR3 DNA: TGCGCCAGCAGCCAAGATGGTGGGCGACCCTCTGGAAACACCATATATTTT.

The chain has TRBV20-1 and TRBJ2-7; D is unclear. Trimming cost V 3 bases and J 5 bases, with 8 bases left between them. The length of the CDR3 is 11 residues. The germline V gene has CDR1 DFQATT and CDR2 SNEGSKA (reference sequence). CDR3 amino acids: CSASVFNEQYF. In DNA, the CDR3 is TGCAGTGCTAGTGTTTTCAACGAGCAGTACTTC.

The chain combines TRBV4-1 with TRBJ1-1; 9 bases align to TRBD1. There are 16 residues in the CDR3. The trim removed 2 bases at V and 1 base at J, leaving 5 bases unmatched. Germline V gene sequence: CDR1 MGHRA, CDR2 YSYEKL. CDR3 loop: CASSQTGGAWNTEAFF. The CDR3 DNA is TGCGCCAGCAGCCAAACAGGGGGCGCGTGGAACACTGAAGCTTTCTTT.

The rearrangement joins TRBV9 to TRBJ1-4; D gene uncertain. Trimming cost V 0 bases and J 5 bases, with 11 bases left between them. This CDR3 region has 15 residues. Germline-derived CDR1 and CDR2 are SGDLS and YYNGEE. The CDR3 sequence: CASSVAGRLNEKLFF. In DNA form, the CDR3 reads TGTGCCAGCAGCGTAGCCGGCAGACTAAATGAAAAACTGTTTTTT.

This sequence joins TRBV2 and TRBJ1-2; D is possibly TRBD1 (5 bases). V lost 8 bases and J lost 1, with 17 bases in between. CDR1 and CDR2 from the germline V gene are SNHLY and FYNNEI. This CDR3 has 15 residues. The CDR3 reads CASVPWGENNYGYTF. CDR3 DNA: TGTGCCAGCGTGCCGTGGGGGGAGAATAACTATGGCTACACCTTC.

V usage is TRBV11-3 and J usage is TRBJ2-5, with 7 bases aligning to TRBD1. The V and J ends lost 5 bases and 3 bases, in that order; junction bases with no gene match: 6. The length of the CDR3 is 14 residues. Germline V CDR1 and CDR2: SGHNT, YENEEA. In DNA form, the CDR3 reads TGTGCCAGCAGCCTGGGGACAGCTGAAGAGACCCAGTACTTC. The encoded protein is CASSLGTAEETQYF.

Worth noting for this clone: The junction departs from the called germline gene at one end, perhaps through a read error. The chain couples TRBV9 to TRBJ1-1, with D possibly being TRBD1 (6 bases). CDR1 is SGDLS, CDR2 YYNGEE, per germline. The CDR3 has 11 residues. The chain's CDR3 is CASSVEGGGNF. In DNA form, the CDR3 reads TGTGCCAGCAGCGTAGAGGGGGGCGGGAACTTT.

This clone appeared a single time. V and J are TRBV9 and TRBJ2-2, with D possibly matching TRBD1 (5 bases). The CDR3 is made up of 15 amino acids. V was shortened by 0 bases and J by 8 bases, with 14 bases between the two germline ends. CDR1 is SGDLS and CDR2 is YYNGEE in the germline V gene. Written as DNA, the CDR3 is TGTGCCAGCAGCGTAGCTGGTAGGGGTCCTGGGGAGCTGTTTTTT. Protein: CASSVAGRGPGELFF.

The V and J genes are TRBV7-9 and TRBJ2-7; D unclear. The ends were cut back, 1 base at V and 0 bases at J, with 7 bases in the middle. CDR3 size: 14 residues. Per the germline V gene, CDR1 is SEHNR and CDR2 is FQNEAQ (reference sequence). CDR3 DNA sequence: TGTGCCAGCAGCTTAGGGCTCCTCTCCTACGAGCAGTACTTC. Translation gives CASSLGLLSYEQYF.